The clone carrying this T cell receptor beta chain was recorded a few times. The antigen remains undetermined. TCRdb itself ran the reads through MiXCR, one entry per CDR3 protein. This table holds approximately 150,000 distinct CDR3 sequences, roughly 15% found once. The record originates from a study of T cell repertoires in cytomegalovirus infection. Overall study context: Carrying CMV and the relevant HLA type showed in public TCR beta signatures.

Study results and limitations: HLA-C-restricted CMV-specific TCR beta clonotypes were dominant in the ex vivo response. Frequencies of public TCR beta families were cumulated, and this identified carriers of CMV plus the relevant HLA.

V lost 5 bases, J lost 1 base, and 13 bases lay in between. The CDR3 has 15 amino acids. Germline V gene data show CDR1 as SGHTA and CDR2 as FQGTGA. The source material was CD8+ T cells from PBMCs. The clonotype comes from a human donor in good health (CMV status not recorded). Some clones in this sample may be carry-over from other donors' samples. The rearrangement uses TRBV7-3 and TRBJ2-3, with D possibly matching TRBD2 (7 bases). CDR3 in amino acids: CASSPGAGGTDTQYF. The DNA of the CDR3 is TGTGCCAGCAGCCCGGGGGCGGGGGGCACAGATACGCAGTATTTT.